This T cell receptor (beta chain) was profiled in a study of T cells in localized non-small cell lung cancer. Study results and caveats: Appearing in adjacent lung were a median about 50 of the top 100 tumor clones. The tumor had only one region sequenced, so heterogeneity remains possible.

Repertoires were generated with immunoSEQ multiplex PCR, while TCRdb's copy carries only in-frame clones and drops some. This table holds around 36,000 clones, about 86% found once. About this clone itself: Its specificity is unknown.

Trimming pared 7 bases from V and 3 bases from J, leaving 16 bases between. Germline-derived CDR1 and CDR2 are MDHEN and SYDVKM. The CDR3 spans 15 residues. Here the sequenced sample was peripheral blood mononuclear cells, taken before any cancer treatment. The rearrangement uses TRBV28 and TRBJ2-1; D assignment may be TRBD1 or TRBD2 (5 bases each). The sequence was collected from an older male donor with stage II lung adenocarcinoma. As DNA, the CDR3 is TGTGCCAGCATCGCGATCAATGGGGGCTACAATGAGCAGTTCTTC. This translates into CASIAINGGYNEQFF.